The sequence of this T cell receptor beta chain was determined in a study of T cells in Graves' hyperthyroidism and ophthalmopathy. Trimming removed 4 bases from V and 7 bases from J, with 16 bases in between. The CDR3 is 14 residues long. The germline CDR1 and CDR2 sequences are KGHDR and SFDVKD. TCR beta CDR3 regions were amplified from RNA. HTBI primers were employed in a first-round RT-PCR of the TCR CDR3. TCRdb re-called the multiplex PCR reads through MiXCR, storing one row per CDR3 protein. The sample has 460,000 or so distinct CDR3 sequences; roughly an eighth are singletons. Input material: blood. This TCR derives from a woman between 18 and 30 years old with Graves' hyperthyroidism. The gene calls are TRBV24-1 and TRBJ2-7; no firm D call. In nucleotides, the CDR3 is TGTGCCACCAGTGACCTTGTGACGCGGCGAGAGCAGTACTTC. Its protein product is CATSDLVTRREQYF.